This T cell receptor (beta chain) was recorded in a study of T cell responses to AZD1222 COVID-19 vaccine. Study conclusions and caveats: Unmutated variant regions are reportedly the target of nearly half of TCRs that are spike-specific. Possibly, clonal diversity was underestimated; donors were largely white British and included more females. Spike-specific TCR breadth and depth were elevated following two AZD1222 doses.

About this clone: The antigen remains undetermined.

Measured with immunoSEQ multiplex PCR; TCRdb has only the in-frame clones, and not every one. The repertoire holds some 170,000 clones, approximately 88% seen once, with roughly 1.7% in the top ten. The length of the CDR3 is 14 residues. From germline, CDR1 is LNHDA and CDR2 SQIVND (reference sequence). The germline V and J ends were trimmed by 4 bases and 5 bases, with 14 bases remaining between them. The J gene is TRBJ1-2, the V gene TRBV19; tentative D call: TRBD1 (6 bases). This clonotype was sampled from an adult in good health. This specimen was peripheral blood, taken on day 0 of AZD1222 vaccination. The CDR3: CASSTDSYPYGYTF. The DNA for the CDR3 is TGTGCCAGTAGTACGGACAGCTACCCTTATGGCTACACCTTC.